Shown below are 27 T cell receptor beta chains from a single sample sequenced in a study of molecular identifiers for immune sequencing clone quantification. TCRdb redid the calling of the PCR reads with MiXCR, one entry per CDR3 protein. The sample consists of over 550,000 distinct CDR3 sequences, roughly 27% of them appearing once. The sequenced sample was naive CD8+ T cells from blood, with Jurkat cell RNA spiked in. The subset: FACS-sorted CD8+CD4-CCR7+CD45RA+ naive T cells. All receptors derive from a human donor in good health. Some libraries in this study had Jurkat cell RNA spiked in.

V is TRBV7-6 and J is TRBJ2-1, with D hard to call. The CDR3 is made up of 13 amino acids. Trimming stripped 1 base from V and 6 bases from J, with 7 bases between. Germline CDR1 reads SGHVS; CDR2 reads FNYEAQ. This CDR3 reads CASSLGPTNEQFF. CDR3 nucleotides: TGTGCCAGCAGCTTAGGACCTACCAATGAGCAGTTCTTC.

V is TRBV4-3 and J is TRBJ2-7; D remains ambiguous. This CDR3 is built from 14 residues. Trimming took 0 bases from V and 4 from J, leaving 10 bases between them. Germline V gene data show CDR1 as LGHNA and CDR2 as YSLEER. CDR3 bases: TGCGCCAGCAGCCAAGATCACTGGAGTTACGAGCAGTACTTC. Translating gives CASSQDHWSYEQYF.

The V gene is TRBV6-1, the J gene TRBJ1-3; D might be TRBD1 (5 bases). From germline, CDR1 is MNHNS and CDR2 SASEGT. This CDR3 region has 16 residues. V gave up 9 bases and J gave up 0 bases, with 18 bases separating them. The chain's CDR3 is CASRTWGDLSGNTIYF. The CDR3 bases are TGTGCCAGTCGAACCTGGGGGGACCTCTCTGGAAACACCATATATTTT.

At least ten counts were recorded for this clonotype. V usage is TRBV27 and J usage is TRBJ1-1; D is perhaps TRBD1 (5 bases). Germline V gene lookup returns CDR1 MNHEY and CDR2 SMNVEV (reference sequence). The CDR3 runs 13 residues. Trimming stripped 6 bases from V and 10 bases from J, with 18 bases between. The CDR3 region is CASSYAGGSSAFF. The CDR3, as DNA: TGTGCCAGCAGCTACGCGGGGGGTTCTTCAGCTTTCTTT.

In the case of this clonotype: Just one base apart from a much larger clone, this may be a read error. This chain joins TRBV14 and TRBJ2-6, with D perhaps given as TRBD1 or TRBD2 (5 bases each). Germline V gene lookup returns CDR1 SGHDN and CDR2 FVKESK. This CDR3 region has 18 residues. The CDR3: CASSRSGTIYSGADVLTF. CDR3 in DNA: TGTGCCAGCAGCCGTTCCGGGACCATCTACTCTGGGGCCGACGTCCTGACTTTC.

This clonotype has at least ten counts. The chain is built from TRBV19 and TRBJ1-1; no firm D call. V shed 2 bases and J shed 5 bases, with 12 bases lying between them. This CDR3 has 14 residues. Per germline, CDR1 LNHDA and CDR2 SQIVND (reference sequence). The DNA for the CDR3 is TGTGCCAGTAGTATATTAGGAGGGTTGACTGAAGCTTTCTTT. This translates into CASSILGGLTEAFF.

This clonotype was seen at least ten times. The chain is built from TRBV30 and TRBJ2-7; TRBD2 agrees at 9 bases. Trimming removed 4 bases from V and 4 bases from J; junction bases left unmatched: 8. This CDR3 spans 14 amino acids. Looked up from germline, CDR1 is GTSNPN and CDR2 is SVGIG (reference sequence). The CDR3 sequence: CAWIPRTSEYEQYF. As DNA, the CDR3 is TGTGCCTGGATCCCCCGGACTAGCGAATACGAGCAGTACTTC. The full variable domain, its missing parts supplied by reference TRBV30 and TRBJ2-7, is SQTIHQWPATLVQPVGSPLSLECTVEGTSNPNLYWYRQAAGRGLQLLFYSVGIGQISSEVPQNLSASRPQDRQFILSSKKLLLSDSGFYLCAWIPRTSEYEQYFGPGTRLTVT.

This clonotype occurred many times. This chain connects TRBV6-6 to TRBJ2-7; either TRBD1 or TRBD2 may supply D (5 bases each). The germline V gene has CDR1 MNHNY and CDR2 SVGAGI (reference sequence). CDR3 length: 13 residues. Trimming left V 2 bases short and J 6 bases short, with 11 bases between. This CDR3 is CASSYGPGTEQYF. In DNA form, the CDR3 reads TGTGCCAGCAGTTACGGGCCAGGGACCGAGCAGTACTTC.

Of note for this clonotype: At one end, the junction sequence differs from germline, possibly due to a read error. This rearrangement joins TRBV4-3 to TRBJ2-1, with TRBD1 matching 7 bases. Germline V CDR1 and CDR2: LGHNA, YSLEER. The CDR3 is 17 amino acids. This CDR3 is CASNQDNMAGGYNEQFF. The CDR3, as DNA: TGCGCCAGCAACCAAGATAATATGGCAGGGGGATACAATGAGCAGTTCTTC.

This clonotype was counted only a few times. The V gene is TRBV11-2, the J gene TRBJ1-4, with 9 nucleotides matching TRBD1. V lost 7 bases to trimming and J lost 7 bases; unmatched junction nucleotides: 4. CDR3 size: 13 residues. CDR1 and CDR2 (germline): SGHAT, FQNNGV. In nucleotides, the CDR3 is TGTGCCAGCAAACAGGGGGCGCGTGAAAAACTGTTTTTT. Protein sequence: CASKQGAREKLFF.

The chain joins TRBV9 to TRBJ2-7; D is uncertain. CDR1 SGDLS and CDR2 YYNGEE come from the germline V gene. The V end was cut by 4 bases, the J end by 0 bases, with 11 bases between. This CDR3 contains 14 residues. CDR3 sequence (DNA): TGTGCCAGCAGCTTCGGCAGCAGCTCCTACGAGCAGTACTTC. Its protein is CASSFGSSSYEQYF.

A few counts support this clonotype. This chain links TRBV19 with TRBJ1-1; D call uncertain. The CDR3 runs to 13 residues. Germline CDR1 is LNHDA and CDR2 is SQIVND (reference sequence). V gave up 6 bases and J gave up 7 bases, with 15 bases separating them. The CDR3 DNA is TGTGCCAGTAGCCCAGGAGCCCCCGTTGAAGCTTTCTTT. Its translation is CASSPGAPVEAFF.

The CDR3 region has the DNA TGTGCCAGTAGTATGCCCCACGGATACTACGAGCAGTACTTC. It specifies CASSMPHGYYEQYF. The V gene is TRBV19, the J gene TRBJ2-7; D unresolved. V was shortened by 3 bases and J by 3 bases, with 12 bases between the two germline ends. The V gene's germline CDR1 is LNHDA and CDR2 SQIVND (reference sequence). This CDR3 contains 14 residues.

The CDR3 loop is CASSQDAHGTYNEQFF. CDR3 nucleotides: TGTGCCAGCAGCCAAGACGCGCACGGCACCTACAATGAGCAGTTCTTC. This chain joins TRBV14 and TRBJ2-1, with D unclear. Trimming removed 0 bases from V and 2 bases from J, with 11 bases in between. Germline CDR1 and CDR2: SGHDN and FVKESK. There are 16 residues in the CDR3.

The chain joins TRBV20-1 to TRBJ2-7, with TRBD2 matching over 7 bases. The CDR3 length is 13 residues. Looked up from germline, CDR1 is DFQATT and CDR2 is SNEGSKA (reference sequence). As DNA, the CDR3 is TGCAGCCCAAGTGGGGGAGCGGGGTACGAGCAGTACTTC. This codes for CSPSGGAGYEQYF.

Ten or more counts support this clonotype. This chain uses TRBV4-3 with TRBJ2-7, with 7 bases matching TRBD2. CDR3 length: 17 residues. Trimming removed 0 bases from V and 0 bases from J; junction bases left unmatched: 8. Looked up from germline, CDR1 is LGHNA and CDR2 is YSLEER. CDR3 in amino acids: CASSQDREGISSYEQYF. The CDR3 region has the DNA TGCGCCAGCAGCCAAGATAGGGAGGGCATCAGCTCCTACGAGCAGTACTTC.

Many counts were recorded for this clonotype. The V call is TRBV29-1, the J call TRBJ2-3; 11 positions match TRBD2. The V gene end was trimmed by 4 bases and the J gene end by 2 bases; junction bases not matched to a gene: 8. CDR3 size: 16 residues. CDR1 is SQVTM and CDR2 is ANQGSEA in the germline V gene. CDR3 amino acids: CSVVLAGELVTDTQYF. The CDR3 coding sequence is TGCAGCGTTGTACTAGCGGGAGAATTGGTCACAGATACGCAGTATTTT.

This clonotype has a handful of counts. The chain uses TRBV27 and TRBJ2-3; 10 bases align to TRBD2. Germline V gene sequence: CDR1 MNHEY, CDR2 SMNVEV (reference sequence). This CDR3 comprises 17 residues. Trimming took 4 bases from V and 4 from J; bases not matched to a gene: 11. The CDR3 loop reads CASSSFQPSGSSDTQYF. In DNA form, the CDR3 reads TGTGCCAGCAGTTCATTTCAGCCTAGCGGGAGCTCAGATACGCAGTATTTT.

This clonotype has only a few counts. The junction departs from the called germline gene at one end, perhaps through a read error. V usage is TRBV5-3 and J usage is TRBJ1-5; D gene uncertain. TRBV5-3 is classed as an ORF, of uncertain function. The CDR3 has 15 amino acids. The CDR3 is CASSFGDTAYQPQHF. In nucleotides, the CDR3 is TGTGCCAGCAGCTTCGGAGACACTGCTTATCAGCCCCAGCATTTT.

This clonotype was seen ten or more times. In DNA, the CDR3 is TGTGCCAGTAGTCCCAGCGGGAGTGAGTACGAGCAGTACTTC. Residues: CASSPSGSEYEQYF. V usage is TRBV19 and J usage is TRBJ2-7, with 8 bases aligning to TRBD2. The germline CDR1 and CDR2 sequences are LNHDA and SQIVND (reference sequence). This CDR3 region has 14 residues. Losses at the gene ends were 5 bases for V and 4 bases for J; bases not matched to a gene: 7.

This clonotype was detected many times. This chain links TRBV11-2 with TRBJ1-1; the D is unclear. V lost 3 bases and J 11 bases, leaving 22 bases between the germline ends. The CDR3 extends over 15 amino acids. Germline values: CDR1 SGHAT, CDR2 FQNNGV. CDR3 in amino acids: CASSLTARDFTGAFF. CDR3 nucleotide sequence: TGTGCCAGCAGCTTGACGGCGAGGGATTTCACGGGGGCTTTCTTT.

This clonotype turned up a few times. This rearrangement joins TRBV19 to TRBJ1-4; D is possibly TRBD1 (5 bases). Trimming stripped 5 bases from V and 0 bases from J, with 10 bases between. Germline CDR1 and CDR2: LNHDA and SQIVND (reference sequence). This CDR3 is 15 amino acids long. The CDR3 is CASSATGATNEKLFF. The CDR3 DNA sequence: TGTGCCAGTAGTGCAACAGGTGCAACTAATGAAAAACTGTTTTTT.

This clonotype turned up a few times. V gene TRBV28 combines with J gene TRBJ1-4; no reliable D call. The length of the CDR3 is 14 residues. Trimming took 3 bases from V and 7 from J, leaving 12 bases between them. Germline loops: CDR1 MDHEN, CDR2 SYDVKM. The CDR3 DNA reads as TGTGCCAGCAGTTTTAGCGGGCAGGCTGAAAAACTGTTTTTT. This gives the protein CASSFSGQAEKLFF.

This clonotype was recorded a few times. The CDR3 carries no conserved terminal phenylalanine or tryptophan, so it likely arises from a read error. The V call is TRBV2, the J call TRBJ2-7, with D possibly matching TRBD1 (6 bases). CDR3 length: 13 amino acids. Germline V gives CDR1 SNHLY, CDR2 FYNNEI. Trimming took 7 bases from V and 3 from J, leaving 13 bases between them. CDR3 sequence reads: CASIPRGLYEQYY. The CDR3 region has the DNA TGTGCCAGCATTCCCAGGGGCCTCTACGAGCAGTACTAC.

On this clonotype itself: One junction end does not reproduce the germline sequence, and a read error may be involved. V gene TRBV5-3 combines with J gene TRBJ1-4, with D possibly matching TRBD1 (6 bases). TRBV5-3 counts as an open reading frame of uncertain function. The CDR3 consists of 16 residues. The CDR3 nucleotides read TGTGCCAGCAGCCTCAAAGGAGGGGGTGGAGATGAAAAACTGATTTTT. Translation: CASSLKGGGGDEKLIF.

This sequence joins TRBV21-1 and TRBJ1-2; TRBD1 is the table's D call and was not checked against the DNA. TRBV21-1 is reported as a pseudogene. This CDR3 region has 16 residues. CDR3 nucleotide sequence: TGTGCCAGCAGCAAAGTAGGCGGACAGGGGGTGGGAGGCTACACCTTC. Translating gives CASSKVGGQGVGGYTF.

This clonotype was detected ten times or more. J is TRBJ2-3 and V is TRBV4-3; 7 bases align to TRBD1. This CDR3 has 14 residues. Germline V gives CDR1 LGHNA, CDR2 YSLEER. V dropped 2 bases and J dropped 6; count of bases not matched to a gene: 5. This CDR3 is CASSQWQGVDTQYF. CDR3 nucleotides: TGCGCCAGCAGCCAATGGCAGGGGGTCGATACGCAGTATTTT.